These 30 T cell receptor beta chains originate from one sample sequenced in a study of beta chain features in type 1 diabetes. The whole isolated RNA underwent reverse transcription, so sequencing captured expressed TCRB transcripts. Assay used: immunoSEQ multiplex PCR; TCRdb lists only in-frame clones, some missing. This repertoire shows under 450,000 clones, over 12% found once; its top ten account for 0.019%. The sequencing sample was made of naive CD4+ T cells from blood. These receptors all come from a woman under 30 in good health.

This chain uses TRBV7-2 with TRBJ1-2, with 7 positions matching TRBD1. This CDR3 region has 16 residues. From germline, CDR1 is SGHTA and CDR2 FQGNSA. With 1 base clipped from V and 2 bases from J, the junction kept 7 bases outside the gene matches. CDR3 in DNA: TGTGCCAGCAGCTTAGATGGACAGGTTCTGAACTATGGCTACACCTTC. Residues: CASSLDGQVLNYGYTF.

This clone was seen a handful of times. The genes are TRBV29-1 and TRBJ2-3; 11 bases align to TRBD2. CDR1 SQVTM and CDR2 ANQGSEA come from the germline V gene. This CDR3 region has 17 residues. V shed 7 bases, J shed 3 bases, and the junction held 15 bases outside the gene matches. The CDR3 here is CSARRVAGGDGTDTQYF. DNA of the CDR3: TGCAGCGCTCGGAGAGTAGCGGGAGGGGATGGGACAGATACGCAGTATTTT.

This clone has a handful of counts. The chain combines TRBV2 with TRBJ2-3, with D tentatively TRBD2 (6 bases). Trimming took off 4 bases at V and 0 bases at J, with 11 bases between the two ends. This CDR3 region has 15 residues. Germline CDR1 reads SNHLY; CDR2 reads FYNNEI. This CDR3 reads CASSVRETSTDTQYF. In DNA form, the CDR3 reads TGTGCCAGCAGTGTCCGGGAGACTAGCACAGATACGCAGTATTTT.

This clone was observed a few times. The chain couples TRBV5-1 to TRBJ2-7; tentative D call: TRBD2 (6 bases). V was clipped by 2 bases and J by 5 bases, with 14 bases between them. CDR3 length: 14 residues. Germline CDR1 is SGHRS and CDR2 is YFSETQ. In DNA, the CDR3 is TGCGCCAGCAGCTTTCGACCGGGCGGGGACGAGCAGTACTTC. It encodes CASSFRPGGDEQYF.

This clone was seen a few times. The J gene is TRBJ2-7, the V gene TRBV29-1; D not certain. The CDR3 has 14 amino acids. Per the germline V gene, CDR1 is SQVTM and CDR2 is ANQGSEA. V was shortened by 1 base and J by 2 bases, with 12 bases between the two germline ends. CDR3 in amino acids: CSVEVVARTYEQYF. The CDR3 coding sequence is TGCAGCGTTGAAGTTGTCGCCAGGACCTACGAGCAGTACTTC.

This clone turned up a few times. As DNA, the CDR3 is TGTGCCAGCAGTTTATGGGGCAGATTGAACACTGAAGCTTTCTTT. Translating it yields CASSLWGRLNTEAFF. The genes are TRBV28 and TRBJ1-1; D unresolved. The CDR3 loop spans 15 amino acids. In germline, CDR1 is MDHEN, CDR2 SYDVKM. The V gene lost 0 bases and the J gene lost 0 bases, with 8 bases spanning the gap.

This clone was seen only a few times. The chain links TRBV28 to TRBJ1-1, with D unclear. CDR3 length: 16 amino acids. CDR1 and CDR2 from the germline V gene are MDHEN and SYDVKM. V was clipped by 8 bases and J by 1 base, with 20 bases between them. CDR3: CASYPGERMWNTEAFF. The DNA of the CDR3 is TGTGCCAGCTACCCCGGGGAGCGCATGTGGAACACTGAAGCTTTCTTT.

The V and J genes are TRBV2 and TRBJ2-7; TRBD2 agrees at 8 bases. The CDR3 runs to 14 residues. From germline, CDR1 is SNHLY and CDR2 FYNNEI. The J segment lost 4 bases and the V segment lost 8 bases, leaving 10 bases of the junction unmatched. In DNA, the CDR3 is TGTGCCAGCCGCGAGGGGCTAGCGGGTTACGAGCAGTACTTC. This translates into CASREGLAGYEQYF.

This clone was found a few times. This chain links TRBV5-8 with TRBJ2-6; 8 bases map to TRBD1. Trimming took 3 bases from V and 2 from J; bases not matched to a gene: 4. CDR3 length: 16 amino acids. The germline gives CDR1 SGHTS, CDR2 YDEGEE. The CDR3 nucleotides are TGTGCCAGCAGCTCCGGGACAGGCGCTGGGGCCAACGTCCTGACTTTC. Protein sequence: CASSSGTGAGANVLTF.

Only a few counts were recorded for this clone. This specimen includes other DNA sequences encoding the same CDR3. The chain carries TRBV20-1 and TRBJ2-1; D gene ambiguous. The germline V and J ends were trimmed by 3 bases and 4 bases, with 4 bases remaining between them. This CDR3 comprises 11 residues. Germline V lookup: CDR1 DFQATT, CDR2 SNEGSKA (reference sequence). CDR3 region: CSASGYNEQFF. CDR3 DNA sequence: TGCAGTGCTAGCGGTTACAATGAGCAGTTCTTC.

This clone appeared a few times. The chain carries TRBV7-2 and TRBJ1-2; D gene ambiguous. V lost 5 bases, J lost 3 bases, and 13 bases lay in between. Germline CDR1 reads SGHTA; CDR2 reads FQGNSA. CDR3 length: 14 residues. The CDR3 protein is CASSPPDTHYGYTF. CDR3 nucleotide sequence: TGTGCCAGCAGCCCCCCCGACACCCACTATGGCTACACCTTC. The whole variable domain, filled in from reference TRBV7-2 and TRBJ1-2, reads GAGVSQSPSNKVTEKGKDVELRCDPISGHTALYWYRQSLGQGLEFLIYFQGNSAPDKSGLPSDRFSAERTGGSVSTLTIQRTQQEDSAVYLCASSPPDTHYGYTFGSGTRLTVV.

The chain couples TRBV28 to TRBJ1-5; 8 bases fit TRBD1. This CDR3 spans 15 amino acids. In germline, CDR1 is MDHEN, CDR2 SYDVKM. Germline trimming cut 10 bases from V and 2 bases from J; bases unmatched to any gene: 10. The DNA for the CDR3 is TGTGCCATTTCCTGGACGGGACAGGGCAATCAGCCCCAGCATTTT. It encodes CAISWTGQGNQPQHF.

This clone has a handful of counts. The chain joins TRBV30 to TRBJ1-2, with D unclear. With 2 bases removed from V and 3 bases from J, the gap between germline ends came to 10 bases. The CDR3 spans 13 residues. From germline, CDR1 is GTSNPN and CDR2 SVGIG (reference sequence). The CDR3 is CAWSTQVDYGYTF. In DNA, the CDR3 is TGTGCCTGGAGTACCCAGGTAGACTATGGCTACACCTTC.

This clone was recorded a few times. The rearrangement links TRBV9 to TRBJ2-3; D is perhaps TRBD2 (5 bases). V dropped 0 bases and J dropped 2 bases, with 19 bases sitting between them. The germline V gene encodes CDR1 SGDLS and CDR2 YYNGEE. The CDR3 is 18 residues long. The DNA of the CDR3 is TGTGCCAGCAGCGTAGGGGAGCTAACCACCCGCTTCACAGATACGCAGTATTTT. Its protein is CASSVGELTTRFTDTQYF. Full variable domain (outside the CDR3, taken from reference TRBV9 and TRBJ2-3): DSGVTQTPKHLITATGQRVTLRCSPRSGDLSVYWYQQSLDQGLQFLIQYYNGEERAKGNILERFSAQQFPDLHSELNLSSLELGDSALYFCASSVGELTTRFTDTQYFGPGTRLTVL.

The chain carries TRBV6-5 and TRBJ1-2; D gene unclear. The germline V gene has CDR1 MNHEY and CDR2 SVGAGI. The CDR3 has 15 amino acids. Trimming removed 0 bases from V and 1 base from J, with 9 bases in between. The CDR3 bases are TGTGCCAGCAGTTACTCGAACGGCGGTAACTATGGCTACACCTTC. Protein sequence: CASSYSNGGNYGYTF.

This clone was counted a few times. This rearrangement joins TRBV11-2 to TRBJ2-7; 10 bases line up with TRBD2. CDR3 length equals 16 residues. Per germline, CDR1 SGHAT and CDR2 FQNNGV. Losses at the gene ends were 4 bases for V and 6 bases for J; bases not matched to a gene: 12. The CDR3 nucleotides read TGTGCCAGCAGCTCAATGCTGGCTAGCGGGAGAGTCGAGCAGTACTTC. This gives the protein CASSSMLASGRVEQYF.

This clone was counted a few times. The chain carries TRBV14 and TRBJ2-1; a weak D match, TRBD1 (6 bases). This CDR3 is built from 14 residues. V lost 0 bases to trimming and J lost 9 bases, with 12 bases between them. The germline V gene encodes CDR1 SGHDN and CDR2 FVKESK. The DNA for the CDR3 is TGTGCCAGCAGCCAAGATCGAGGGGGAAGTGAGCAGTTCTTC. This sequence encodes CASSQDRGGSEQFF.

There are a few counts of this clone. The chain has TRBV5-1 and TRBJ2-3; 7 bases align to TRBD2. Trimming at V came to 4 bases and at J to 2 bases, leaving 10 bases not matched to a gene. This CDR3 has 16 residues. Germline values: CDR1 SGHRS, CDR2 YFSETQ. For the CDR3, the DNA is TGCGCCAGCAGCCGGGGCGGGAGCATTATCACAGATACGCAGTATTTT. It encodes CASSRGGSIITDTQYF.

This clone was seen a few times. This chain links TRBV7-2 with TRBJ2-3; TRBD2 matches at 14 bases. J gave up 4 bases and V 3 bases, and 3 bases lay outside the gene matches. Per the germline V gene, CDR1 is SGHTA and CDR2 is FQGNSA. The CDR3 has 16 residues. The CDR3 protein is CASSFRLAGGADTQYF. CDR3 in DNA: TGTGCCAGCAGCTTTAGACTAGCGGGAGGGGCAGATACGCAGTATTTT.

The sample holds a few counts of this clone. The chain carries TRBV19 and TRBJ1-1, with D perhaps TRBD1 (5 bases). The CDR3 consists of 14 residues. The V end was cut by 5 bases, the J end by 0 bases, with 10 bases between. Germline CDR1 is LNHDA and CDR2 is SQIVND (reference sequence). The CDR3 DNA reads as TGTGCCAGTAGTGGTGGCAGGGTGAACACTGAAGCTTTCTTT. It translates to CASSGGRVNTEAFF.

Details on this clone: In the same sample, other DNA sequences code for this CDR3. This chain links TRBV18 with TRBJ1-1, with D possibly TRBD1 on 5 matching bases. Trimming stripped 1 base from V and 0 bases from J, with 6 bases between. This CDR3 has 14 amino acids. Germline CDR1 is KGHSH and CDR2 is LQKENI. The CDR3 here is CASSPQGLNTEAFF. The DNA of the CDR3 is TGTGCCAGCTCACCACAGGGGTTGAACACTGAAGCTTTCTTT.

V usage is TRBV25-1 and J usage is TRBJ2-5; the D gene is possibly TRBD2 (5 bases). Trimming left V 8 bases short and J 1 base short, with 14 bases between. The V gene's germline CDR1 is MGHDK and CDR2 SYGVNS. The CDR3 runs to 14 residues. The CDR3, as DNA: TGTGCCAGCCACGACGGGGTGGCCCAAGAGACCCAGTACTTC. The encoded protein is CASHDGVAQETQYF.

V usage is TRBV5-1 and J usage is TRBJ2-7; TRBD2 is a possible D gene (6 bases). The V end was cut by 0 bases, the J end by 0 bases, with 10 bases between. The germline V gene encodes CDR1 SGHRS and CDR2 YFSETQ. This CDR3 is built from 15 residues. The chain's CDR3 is CASSLDGGSSYEQYF. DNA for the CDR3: TGCGCCAGCAGCTTGGACGGGGGTAGCTCCTACGAGCAGTACTTC.

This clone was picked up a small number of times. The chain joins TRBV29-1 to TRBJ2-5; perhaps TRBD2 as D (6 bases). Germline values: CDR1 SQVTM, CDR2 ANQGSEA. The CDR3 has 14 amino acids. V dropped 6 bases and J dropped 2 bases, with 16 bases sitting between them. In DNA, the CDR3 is TGCAGCGTAACGGGGAGGCTCACTCAAGAGACCCAGTACTTC. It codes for CSVTGRLTQETQYF.

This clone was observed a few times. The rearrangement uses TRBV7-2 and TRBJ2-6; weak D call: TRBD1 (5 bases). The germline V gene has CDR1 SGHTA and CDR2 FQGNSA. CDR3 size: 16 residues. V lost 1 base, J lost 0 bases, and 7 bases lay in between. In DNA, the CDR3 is TGTGCCAGCAGCTTAGACGACAGCTCTGGGGCCAACGTCCTGACTTTC. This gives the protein CASSLDDSSGANVLTF. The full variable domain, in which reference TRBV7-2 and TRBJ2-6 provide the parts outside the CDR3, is GAGVSQSPSNKVTEKGKDVELRCDPISGHTALYWYRQSLGQGLEFLIYFQGNSAPDKSGLPSDRFSAERTGGSVSTLTIQRTQQEDSAVYLCASSLDDSSGANVLTFGAGSRLTVL.

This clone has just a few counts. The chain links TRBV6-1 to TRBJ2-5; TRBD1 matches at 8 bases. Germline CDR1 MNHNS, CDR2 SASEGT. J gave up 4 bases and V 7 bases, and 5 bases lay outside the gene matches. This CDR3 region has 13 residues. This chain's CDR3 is CASTRQGIETQYF. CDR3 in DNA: TGTGCCAGCACCCGACAGGGGATAGAGACCCAGTACTTC.

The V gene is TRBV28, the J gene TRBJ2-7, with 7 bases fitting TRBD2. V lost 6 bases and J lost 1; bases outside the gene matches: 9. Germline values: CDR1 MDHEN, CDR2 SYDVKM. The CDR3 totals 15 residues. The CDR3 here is CASRDSSGVSYEQYF. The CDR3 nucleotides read TGTGCCAGCAGGGATTCTAGCGGAGTATCCTACGAGCAGTACTTC. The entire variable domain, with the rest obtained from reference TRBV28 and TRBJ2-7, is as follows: DVKVTQSSRYLVKRTGEKVFLECVQDMDHENMFWYRQDPGLGLRLIYFSYDVKMKEKGDIPEGYSVSREKKERFSLILESASTNQTSMYLCASRDSSGVSYEQYFGPGTRLTVT.

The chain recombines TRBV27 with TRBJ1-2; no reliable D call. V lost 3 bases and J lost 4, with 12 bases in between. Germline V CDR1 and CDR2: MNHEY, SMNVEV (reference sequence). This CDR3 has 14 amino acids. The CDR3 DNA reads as TGTGCCAGCAGTTTTCGGCAGGCGACCTATGGCTACACCTTC. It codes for CASSFRQATYGYTF.

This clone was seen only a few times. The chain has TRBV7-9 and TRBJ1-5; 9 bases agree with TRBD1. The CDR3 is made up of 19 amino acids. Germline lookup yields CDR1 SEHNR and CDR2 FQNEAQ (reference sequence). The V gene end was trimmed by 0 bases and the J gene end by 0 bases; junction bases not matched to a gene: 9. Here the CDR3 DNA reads TGTGCCAGCAGCTTAGCTAGGGGACAGGGCCAATATAGCAATCAGCCCCAGCATTTT. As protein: CASSLARGQGQYSNQPQHF.

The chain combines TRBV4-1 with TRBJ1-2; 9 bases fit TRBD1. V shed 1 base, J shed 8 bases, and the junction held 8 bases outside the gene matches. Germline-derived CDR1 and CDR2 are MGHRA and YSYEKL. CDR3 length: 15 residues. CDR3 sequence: CASSQGDREADGYTF. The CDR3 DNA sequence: TGCGCCAGCAGCCAAGGGGACAGGGAGGCAGACGGCTACACCTTC.